The 5 T cell receptor beta chains below were found in one sample sequenced in a study of shared clonotypes between healthy human individuals. Data came from immunoSEQ multiplex PCR; TCRdb stores just in-frame clones and leaves some out. Among just over 2,000,000 clones, approximately 94% were seen once, and the ten largest hold 0.85% to 1.3%. CD45RO-negative, CCR7-selected cells formed the naive CD8 fraction, which excluded terminally differentiated effector memory CD45RA+ cells. Specimen: naive CD8+ T cells sorted from blood. All receptors derive from a man younger than 30 in good health.

The V call is TRBV5-1, the J call TRBJ2-1; 7 nucleotides line up with TRBD2. The germline gives CDR1 SGHRS, CDR2 YFSETQ. Germline trimming cut 4 bases from V and 0 bases from J; bases unmatched to any gene: 10. The CDR3 totals 17 residues. The CDR3 sequence: CASSITSVVVSYNEQFF. The CDR3 nucleotides read TGCGCCAGCAGCATAACTAGCGTAGTTGTCTCCTACAATGAGCAGTTCTTC.

The rearrangement links TRBV2 to TRBJ2-2, with D uncertain. Trimming pared 5 bases from V and 2 bases from J, leaving 9 bases between. Per the germline V gene, CDR1 is SNHLY and CDR2 is FYNNEI. The CDR3 has 14 amino acids. CDR3 loop: CASSRSTNTGELFF. The CDR3 DNA is TGTGCCAGCAGTCGGTCGACTAACACCGGGGAGCTGTTTTTT. Filled out from reference TRBV2 and TRBJ2-2, the complete variable domain reads EPEVTQTPSHQVTQMGQEVILRCVPISNHLYFYWYRQILGQKVEFLVSFYNNEISEKSEIFDDQFSVERPDGSNFTLKIRSTKLEDSAMYFCASSRSTNTGELFFGEGSRLTVL.

This chain connects TRBV7-8 to TRBJ2-1, with a tentative D call TRBD1 (9 bases). The length of the CDR3 is 15 residues. Looked up from germline, CDR1 is SGHVS and CDR2 is FQNEAQ. Between the trimmed V and J ends, which lost 3 bases and 9 bases, there was a span of 18 bases. CDR3 DNA sequence: TGTGCCAGCAGCTTTGGACAGGGGACTAGTTTTGAGCAGTTCTTC. Translating gives CASSFGQGTSFEQFF. The full variable domain, completed using reference TRBV7-8 and TRBJ2-1, is GAGVSQSPRYKVAKRGQDVALRCDPISGHVSLFWYQQALGQGPEFLTYFQNEAQLDKSGLPSDRFFAERPEGSVSTLKIQRTQQEDSAVYLCASSFGQGTSFEQFFGPGTRLTVL.

The gene calls are TRBV4-2 and TRBJ2-7; the match to TRBD1 covers 10 bases. Per germline, CDR1 LGHNA and CDR2 YNFKEQ. Germline trimming cut 0 bases from V and 0 bases from J; bases unmatched to any gene: 14. This CDR3 has 20 amino acids. CDR3 DNA: TGTGCCAGCAGCCAAGATAAGGGACAGGGGCCCTACATTAGCTCCTACGAGCAGTACTTC. Amino acid sequence: CASSQDKGQGPYISSYEQYF.

The chain joins TRBV27 to TRBJ2-3, with D possibly TRBD1 on 6 matching bases. Trimming shortened V by 3 bases and J by 2 bases, and 15 bases separated the two germline ends. The germline gives CDR1 MNHEY, CDR2 SMNVEV (reference sequence). The CDR3 extends over 16 amino acids. The CDR3 here is CASSLGQGYPTDTQYF. DNA for the CDR3: TGTGCCAGCAGTTTGGGGCAGGGGTACCCCACAGATACGCAGTATTTT.